The clone carrying this T cell receptor beta chain has just a few counts. Its specificity is unknown. Per sample, no less than 5 micrograms of total RNA were extracted. With a J-beta primer mix and a sample-barcoded 5' primer, a second PCR ran 7 to 11 cycles. Using its own MiXCR run on the 5' RACE reads, TCRdb lists one record per CDR3 protein. Of 650,000 to 950,000 distinct CDR3 sequences listed, approximately 48% are singletons. The data are from a study of blood T cells in healthy people across ages. Overall study findings and caveats: Per million T cells, TCR beta diversity dropped about linearly as age rose. Diversity estimates from one million T cells were considered underestimates.

The V end was cut by 5 bases, the J end by 3 bases, with 16 bases between. The CDR3 runs 15 residues. Germline V gene sequence: CDR1 SGHNT, CDR2 YYREEE (reference sequence). This clonotype was obtained from a man between 60 and 75 years old in good health. This chain uses TRBV5-4 with TRBJ2-3; D might be TRBD2 (7 bases). Sequenced input: blood. This CDR3 reads CASSQPGGGTDTQYF. In DNA form, the CDR3 reads TGTGCCAGCAGTCAACCGGGGGGCGGTACAGATACGCAGTATTTT.